The 10 T cell receptor beta chains given below trace back to one sample, sequenced in a study of shared clonotypes between healthy human individuals. TCRdb's copy holds only in-frame clones and misses some; the assay was immunoSEQ multiplex PCR. The table includes approximately 1.1 million clones, 78% detected once. Sequences were obtained from memory CD4+ T cells from PBMCs. The subset was: CD45RA-negative fraction. These receptors came from a man aged 18 to 30 in good health. Some clones in this sample may be carry-over from other donors' samples.

The CDR3 region has the DNA TGCGCCAGCAGTGATACCTTAGCGGCAGATACGCAGTATTTT. It yields the protein CASSDTLAADTQYF. The V call is TRBV10-1, the J call TRBJ2-3; the D gene is possibly TRBD2 (6 bases). Looked up from germline, CDR1 is WNHNN and CDR2 is SYGVQD (reference sequence). Between the trimmed V and J ends, which lost 3 bases and 4 bases, there was a span of 11 bases. CDR3 length: 14 residues.

This clone was seen only a few times. The CDR3: CASSLGGPTNTEAFF. The CDR3 DNA reads TGTGCCAGCAGCTTAGGGGGACCCACGAACACTGAAGCTTTCTTT. The chain joins TRBV13 to TRBJ1-1, with D possibly TRBD1 on 5 matching bases. From germline, CDR1 is PRHDT and CDR2 FYEKMQ (reference sequence). This CDR3 spans 15 amino acids. V shed 0 bases and J shed 1 base, with 9 bases lying between them.

The chain has TRBV5-8 and TRBJ1-2; TRBD1 is a possible D gene (5 bases). Trimming pared 0 bases from V and 1 base from J, leaving 10 bases between. The germline gives CDR1 SGHTS, CDR2 YDEGEE. CDR3 size: 15 residues. The CDR3 region is CASSLDLGGNYGYTF. The CDR3 DNA is TGTGCCAGCAGCTTGGACCTGGGGGGTAACTATGGCTACACCTTC.

A word on this clone: The sample contains more than one DNA sequence encoding this CDR3. V gene TRBV28 combines with J gene TRBJ1-5; the match to TRBD1 covers 9 bases. With V trimmed by 5 bases and J by 1 base, 3 bases remained unmatched. The CDR3 has 15 amino acids. Germline CDR1 reads MDHEN; CDR2 reads SYDVKM. The CDR3 region has the DNA TGTGCCAGCAGTCCCGGGACAGGGAGCAATCAGCCCCAGCATTTT. It encodes CASSPGTGSNQPQHF.

The gene calls are TRBV20-1 and TRBJ2-1; TRBD1 is a possible D gene (5 bases). Trimming removed 4 bases at V and 6 bases at J, with 7 bases between. The CDR3 loop spans 11 amino acids. In germline, CDR1 is DFQATT, CDR2 SNEGSKA (reference sequence). The DNA of the CDR3 is TGCAGTGCTATCAGGGTCAATGAGCAGTTCTTC. This gives the protein CSAIRVNEQFF.

The chain has TRBV2 and TRBJ1-5, with TRBD1 identical over 8 bases. Trimming cost V 5 bases and J 1 base; bases outside gene matches: 4. The CDR3 contains 15 residues. Germline assignment: CDR1 SNHLY and CDR2 FYNNEI. The CDR3 region has the DNA TGTGCCAGCAGTCTACAGGGGGTCAGCAATCAGCCCCAGCATTTT. It encodes CASSLQGVSNQPQHF.

The chain uses TRBV5-1 and TRBJ2-1; D is possibly TRBD2 (7 bases). There are 15 residues in the CDR3. From germline, CDR1 is SGHRS and CDR2 YFSETQ. The V end lost 5 bases, the J end lost 4 bases, and 16 bases lay between the germline ends. CDR3 loop: CASRLGGTPYNEQFF. CDR3 DNA: TGCGCCAGCAGACTGGGGGGGACACCTTACAATGAGCAGTTCTTC.

The chain recombines TRBV28 with TRBJ2-3; 11 bases line up with TRBD2. This CDR3 is 15 amino acids long. CDR1 and CDR2 from the germline V gene are MDHEN and SYDVKM. V gave up 7 bases and J gave up 0 bases; unmatched junction bases: 3. The CDR3 here is CASTGTSGSTDTQYF. The CDR3 coding sequence is TGTGCCAGCACCGGGACTAGCGGCAGCACAGATACGCAGTATTTT. Supplemented by reference TRBV28 and TRBJ2-3, the full variable domain reads DVKVTQSSRYLVKRTGEKVFLECVQDMDHENMFWYRQDPGLGLRLIYFSYDVKMKEKGDIPEGYSVSREKKERFSLILESASTNQTSMYLCASTGTSGSTDTQYFGPGTRLTVL.

The chain links TRBV7-6 to TRBJ2-2; 11 bases line up with TRBD2. V lost 2 bases, J lost 6 bases, and 2 bases stayed unmatched. The V gene's germline CDR1 is SGHVS and CDR2 FNYEAQ. The CDR3 is 15 residues long. The DNA for the CDR3 is TGTGCCAGCAGCTTATCGGGACTAGCGGCCGGGGAGCTGTTTTTT. Translated: CASSLSGLAAGELFF.

The chain links TRBV10-3 to TRBJ2-7; D remains ambiguous. The CDR3 spans 12 residues. Between the trimmed V and J ends, which lost 2 bases and 2 bases, there was a span of 4 bases. Germline CDR1 reads ENHRY; CDR2 reads SYGVKD. The CDR3 is CAISETAYEQYF. The DNA for the CDR3 is TGTGCCATCAGTGAGACAGCCTACGAGCAGTACTTC.